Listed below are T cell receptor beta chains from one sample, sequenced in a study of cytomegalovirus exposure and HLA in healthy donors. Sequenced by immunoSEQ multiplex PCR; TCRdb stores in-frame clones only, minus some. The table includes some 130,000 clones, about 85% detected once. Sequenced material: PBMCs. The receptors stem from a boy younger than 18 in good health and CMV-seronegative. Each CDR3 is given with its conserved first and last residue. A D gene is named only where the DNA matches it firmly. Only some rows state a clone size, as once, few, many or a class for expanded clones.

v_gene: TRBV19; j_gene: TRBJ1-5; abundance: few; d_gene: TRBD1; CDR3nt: TGTGCCAGTAGTCAATGGACAGGAGACAATCAGCCCCAGCATTTT; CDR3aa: CASSQWTGDNQPQHF
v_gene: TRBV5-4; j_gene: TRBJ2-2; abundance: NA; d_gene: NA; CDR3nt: TGTGCCAGCAGCCCGCAGTCGGGGAGAAACACCGGGGAGCTGTTTTTT; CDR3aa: CASSPQSGRNTGELFF
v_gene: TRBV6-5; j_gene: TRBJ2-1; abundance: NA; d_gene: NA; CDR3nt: TGTGCCAGCAGTTACTCGGGGGCAGGGGTCCCCGATGAGCAGTTCTTC; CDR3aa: CASSYSGAGVPDEQFF
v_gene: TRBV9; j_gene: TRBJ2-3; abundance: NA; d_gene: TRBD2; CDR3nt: TGTGCCAGCAGCCCCCTCCGGGGGGGCCTCACAGATACGCAGTATTTT; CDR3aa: CASSPLRGGLTDTQYF
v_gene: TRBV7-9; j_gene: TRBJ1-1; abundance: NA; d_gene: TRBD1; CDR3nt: TGTGCCAGCAGCTTCGACAGGGTCTCGAACACTGAAGCTTTCTTT; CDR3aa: CASSFDRVSNTEAFF
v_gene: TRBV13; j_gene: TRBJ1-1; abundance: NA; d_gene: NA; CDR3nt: TGTGCCAGCAGCTCCCGGGAGGGGGGGGACAACACTGAAGCTTTCTTT; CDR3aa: CASSSREGGDNTEAFF
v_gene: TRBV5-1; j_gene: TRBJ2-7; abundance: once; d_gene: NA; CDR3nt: TGCGCCAGCAGCTTCGGGGAGACCTACGAGCAGTACTTC; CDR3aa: CASSFGETYEQYF
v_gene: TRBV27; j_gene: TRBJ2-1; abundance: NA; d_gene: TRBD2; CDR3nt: TGTGCCAGCAGCGCTCTTAGCGGGAATGGTGAGCAGTTCTTC; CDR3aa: CASSALSGNGEQFF
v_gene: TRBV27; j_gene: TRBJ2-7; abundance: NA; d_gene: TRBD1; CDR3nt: TGTGCCAGCAGTTTTGGGACAGGGGGCCCCTACGAGCAGTACTTC; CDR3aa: CASSFGTGGPYEQYF
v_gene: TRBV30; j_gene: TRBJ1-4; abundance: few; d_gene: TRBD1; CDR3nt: TGTGCCTGGAGAAACCAGGGAGACAGGGGAGGAAAACTGTTTTTT; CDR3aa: CAWRNQGDRGGKLFF
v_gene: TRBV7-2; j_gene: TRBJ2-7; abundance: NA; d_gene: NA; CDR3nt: TGTGCCAGCAGCTCCCATAGCCGTAGCTCCTACGAGCAGTACTTC; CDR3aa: CASSSHSRSSYEQYF
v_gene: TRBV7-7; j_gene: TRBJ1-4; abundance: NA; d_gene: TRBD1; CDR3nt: TGTGCCAGCAGCCAAGGACAGGGGGCTTATGAAAAACTGTTTTTT; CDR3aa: CASSQGQGAYEKLFF
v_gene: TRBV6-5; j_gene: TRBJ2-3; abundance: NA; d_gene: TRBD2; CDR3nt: TGTGCCAGCAGTTTGGGCGGGGGGGGCCGGGATACGCAGTATTTT; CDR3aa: CASSLGGGGRDTQYF
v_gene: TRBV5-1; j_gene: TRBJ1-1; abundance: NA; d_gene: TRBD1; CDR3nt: TGCGCCAGCAGTCAAACAGGGGGCATCAGTGGAATCACTGAAGCTTTCTTT; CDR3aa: CASSQTGGISGITEAFF
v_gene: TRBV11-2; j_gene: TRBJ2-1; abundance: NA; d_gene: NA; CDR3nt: TGTGCCAGCAGCTTCAGAGTAGTTCTAGGCTACAATGAGCAGTTCTTC; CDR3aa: CASSFRVVLGYNEQFF
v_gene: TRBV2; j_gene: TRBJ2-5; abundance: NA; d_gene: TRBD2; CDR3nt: TGTGCCTTACTGAAGCGGGGGGCCAAGCAAGAGACCCAGTACTTC; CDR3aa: CALLKRGAKQETQYF
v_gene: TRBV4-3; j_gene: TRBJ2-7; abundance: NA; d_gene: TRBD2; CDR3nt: TGCGCCAGCAGCCACCCATCGGGACTAGCGGGAGGGCCGTGCGAGCAGTACTTC; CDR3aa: CASSHPSGLAGGPCEQYF
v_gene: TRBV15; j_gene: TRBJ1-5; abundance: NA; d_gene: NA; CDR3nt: TGTGCCACCAGAGACTCATTGGGAGGTTCGACCCAGCATTTT; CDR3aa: CATRDSLGGSTQHF
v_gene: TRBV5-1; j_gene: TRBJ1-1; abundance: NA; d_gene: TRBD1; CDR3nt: TGCGCCAGCACCACGACAGGGAGCACTGAAGCTTTCTTT; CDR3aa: CASTTTGSTEAFF
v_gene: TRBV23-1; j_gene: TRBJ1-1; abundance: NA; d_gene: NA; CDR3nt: TGCGCCAGCAGTCTCCTCCGTCTGTCCACAGGGACGACCACTGAAGCTTTCTTT; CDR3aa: CASSLLRLSTGTTTEAFF